This T cell receptor beta chain comes out of a study of T-cell memory formation after mild COVID-19. Study as a whole: TCR clusters were mostly confined to one donor each.

The CDR3 extends over 18 amino acids. The germline V gene has CDR1 SGHDT and CDR2 YYEEEE. The V segment lost 3 bases and the J segment 4 bases; nucleotides outside the gene matches: 10. The study, taken as a whole, reports: Within pre-infection memory, some responding clones were found, suggesting cross-reactive memory joined. Among clones contracting day 15 to 85, CD4/CD8 was balanced, whereas later expanders leaned CD4+.

TCRdb re-called the 5' RACE reads with MiXCR, one entry per CDR3 protein. The sample carries just under 550,000 distinct CDR3 sequences, approximately 20% recorded once. This clonotype was observed a handful of times. As yet, its antigen is unknown. The chain links TRBV5-6 to TRBJ2-2; TRBD1 agrees at 12 bases. The specimen sequenced was PBMCs or a T cell subset sorted from them (not recorded which). The sequence was obtained from an adult woman who had mild COVID-19 (a few samples of this study predate the infection). Cell type and time point are not known. In nucleotides, the CDR3 is TGTGCCAGCAGCTCGGCCGGGACAGGGGGCCTAGGCACCGGGGAGCTGTTTTTT. Encoded protein: CASSSAGTGGLGTGELFF.